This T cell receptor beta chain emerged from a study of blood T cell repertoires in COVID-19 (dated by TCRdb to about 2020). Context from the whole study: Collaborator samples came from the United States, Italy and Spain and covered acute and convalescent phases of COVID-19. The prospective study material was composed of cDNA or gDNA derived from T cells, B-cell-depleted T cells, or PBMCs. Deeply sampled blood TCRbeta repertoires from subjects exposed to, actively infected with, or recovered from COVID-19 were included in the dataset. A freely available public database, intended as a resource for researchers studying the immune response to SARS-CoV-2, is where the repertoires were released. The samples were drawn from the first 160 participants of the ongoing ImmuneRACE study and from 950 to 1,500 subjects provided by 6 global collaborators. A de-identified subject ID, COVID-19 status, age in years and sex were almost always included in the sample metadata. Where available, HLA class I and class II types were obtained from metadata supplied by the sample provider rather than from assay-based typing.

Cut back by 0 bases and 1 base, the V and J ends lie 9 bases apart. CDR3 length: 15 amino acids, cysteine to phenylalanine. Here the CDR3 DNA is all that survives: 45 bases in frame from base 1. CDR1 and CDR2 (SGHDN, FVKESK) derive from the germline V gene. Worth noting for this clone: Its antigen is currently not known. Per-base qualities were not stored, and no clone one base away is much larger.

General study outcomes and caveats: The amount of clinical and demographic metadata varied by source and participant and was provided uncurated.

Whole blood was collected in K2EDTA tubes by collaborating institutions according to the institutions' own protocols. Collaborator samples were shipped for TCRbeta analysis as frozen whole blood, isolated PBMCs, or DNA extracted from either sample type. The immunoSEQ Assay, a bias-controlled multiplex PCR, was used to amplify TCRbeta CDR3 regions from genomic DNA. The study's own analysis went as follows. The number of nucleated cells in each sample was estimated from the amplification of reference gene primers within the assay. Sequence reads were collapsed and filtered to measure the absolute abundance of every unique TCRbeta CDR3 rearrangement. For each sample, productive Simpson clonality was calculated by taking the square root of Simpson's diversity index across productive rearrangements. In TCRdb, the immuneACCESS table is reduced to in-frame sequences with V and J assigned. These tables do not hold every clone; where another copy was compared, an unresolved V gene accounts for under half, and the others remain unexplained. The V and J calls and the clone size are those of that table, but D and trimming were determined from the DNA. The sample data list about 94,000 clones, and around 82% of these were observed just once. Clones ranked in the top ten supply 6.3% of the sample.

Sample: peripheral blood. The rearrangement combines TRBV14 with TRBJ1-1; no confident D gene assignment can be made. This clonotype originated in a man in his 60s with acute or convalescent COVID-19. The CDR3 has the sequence CASSQDLASNTEAFF. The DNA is TGTGCCAGCAGCCAAGATCTAGCTTCGAACACTGAAGCTTTCTTT.